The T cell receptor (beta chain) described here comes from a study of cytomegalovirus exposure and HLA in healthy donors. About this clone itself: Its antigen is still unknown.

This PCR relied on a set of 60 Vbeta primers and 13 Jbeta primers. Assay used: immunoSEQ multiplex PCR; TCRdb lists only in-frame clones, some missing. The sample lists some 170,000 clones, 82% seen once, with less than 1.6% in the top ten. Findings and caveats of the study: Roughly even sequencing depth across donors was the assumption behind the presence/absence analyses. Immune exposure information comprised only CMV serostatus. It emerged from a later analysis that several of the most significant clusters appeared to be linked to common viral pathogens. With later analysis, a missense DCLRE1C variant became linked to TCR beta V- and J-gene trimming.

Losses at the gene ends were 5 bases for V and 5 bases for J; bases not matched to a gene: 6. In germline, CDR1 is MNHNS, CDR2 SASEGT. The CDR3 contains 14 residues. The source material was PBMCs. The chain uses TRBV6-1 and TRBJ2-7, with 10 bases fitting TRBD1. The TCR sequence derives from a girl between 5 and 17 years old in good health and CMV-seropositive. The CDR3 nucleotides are TGTGCCAGCAGTTTAAGACAGGGGGCCCACGAGCAGTACTTC. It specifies CASSLRQGAHEQYF.